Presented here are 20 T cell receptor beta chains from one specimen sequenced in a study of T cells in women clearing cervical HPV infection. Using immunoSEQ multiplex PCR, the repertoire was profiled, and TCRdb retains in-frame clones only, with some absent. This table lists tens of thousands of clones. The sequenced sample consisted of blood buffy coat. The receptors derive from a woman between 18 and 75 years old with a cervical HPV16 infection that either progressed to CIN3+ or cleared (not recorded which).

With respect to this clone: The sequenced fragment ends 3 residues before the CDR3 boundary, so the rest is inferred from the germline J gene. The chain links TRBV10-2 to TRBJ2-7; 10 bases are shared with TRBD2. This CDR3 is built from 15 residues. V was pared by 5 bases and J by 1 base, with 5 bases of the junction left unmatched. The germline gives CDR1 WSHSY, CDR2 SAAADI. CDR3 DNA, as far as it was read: TGCGCCAGCAGTCCCTCTAGCGGGAGATCCTACGAG. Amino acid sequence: CASSPSSGRSYE. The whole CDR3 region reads CASSPSSGRSYEQYF.

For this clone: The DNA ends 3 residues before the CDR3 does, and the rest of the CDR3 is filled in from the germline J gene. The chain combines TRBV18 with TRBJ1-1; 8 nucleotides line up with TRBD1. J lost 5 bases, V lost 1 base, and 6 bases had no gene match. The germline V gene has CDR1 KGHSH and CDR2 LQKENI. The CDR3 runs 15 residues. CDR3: CASSPLQGALTEAFF. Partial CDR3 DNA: TGTGCCAGCTCACCACTGCAGGGGGCGCTTACTGAA.

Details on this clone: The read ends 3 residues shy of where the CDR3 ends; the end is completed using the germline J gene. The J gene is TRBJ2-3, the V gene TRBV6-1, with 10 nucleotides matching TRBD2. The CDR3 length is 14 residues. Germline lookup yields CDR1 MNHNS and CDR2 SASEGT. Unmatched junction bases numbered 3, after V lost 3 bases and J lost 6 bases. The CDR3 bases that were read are TGTGCCAGCAGTGATAGCGGGAGGACTGATACG. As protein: CASSDSGRTDT. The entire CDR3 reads CASSDSGRTDTQYF.

Incomplete CDR3 DNA: TGCAGTGCTAGAGATCATACTAGCAGACAAGAGACC. Its protein is CSARDHTSRQET. From start to end, the CDR3 is CSARDHTSRQETQYF. The genes are TRBV20-1 and TRBJ2-5; maybe TRBD2 (6 bases). The read ends 3 residues shy of where the CDR3 ends; the end is completed using the germline J gene. With 0 bases removed from V and 2 bases from J, the gap between germline ends came to 13 bases. The CDR3 covers 15 residues. Per germline, CDR1 DFQATT and CDR2 SNEGSKA (reference sequence).

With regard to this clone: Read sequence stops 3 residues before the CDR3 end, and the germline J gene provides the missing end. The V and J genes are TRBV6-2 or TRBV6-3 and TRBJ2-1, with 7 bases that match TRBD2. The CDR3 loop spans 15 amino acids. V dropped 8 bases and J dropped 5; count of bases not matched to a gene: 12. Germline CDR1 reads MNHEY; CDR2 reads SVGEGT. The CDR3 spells CASLNGASGNNEQFF. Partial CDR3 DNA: TGTGCCAGCCTCAATGGCGCTAGCGGAAACAATGAG.

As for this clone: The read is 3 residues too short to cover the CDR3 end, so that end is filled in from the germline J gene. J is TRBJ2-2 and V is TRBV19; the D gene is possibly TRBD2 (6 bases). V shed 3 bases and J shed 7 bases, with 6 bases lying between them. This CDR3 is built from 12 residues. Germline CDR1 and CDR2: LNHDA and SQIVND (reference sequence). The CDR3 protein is CASSIGGGELFF. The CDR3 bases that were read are TGTGCCAGTAGTATCGGGGGCGGGGAG.

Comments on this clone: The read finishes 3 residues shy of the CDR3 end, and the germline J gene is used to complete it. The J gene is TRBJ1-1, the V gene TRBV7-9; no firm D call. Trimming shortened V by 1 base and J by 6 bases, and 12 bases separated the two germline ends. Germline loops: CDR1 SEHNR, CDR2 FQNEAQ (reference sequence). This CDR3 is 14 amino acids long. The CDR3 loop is CASSLVDGYPEAFF. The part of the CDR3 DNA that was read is TGTGCCAGCAGCTTAGTAGACGGGTACCCTGAA. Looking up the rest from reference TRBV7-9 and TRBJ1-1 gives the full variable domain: DTGVSQNPRHKITKRGQNVTFRCDPISEHNRLYWYRQTLGQGPEFLTYFQNEAQLEKSRLLSDRFSAERPKGSFSTLEIQRTEQGDSAMYLCASSLVDGYPEAFFGQGTRLTVV.

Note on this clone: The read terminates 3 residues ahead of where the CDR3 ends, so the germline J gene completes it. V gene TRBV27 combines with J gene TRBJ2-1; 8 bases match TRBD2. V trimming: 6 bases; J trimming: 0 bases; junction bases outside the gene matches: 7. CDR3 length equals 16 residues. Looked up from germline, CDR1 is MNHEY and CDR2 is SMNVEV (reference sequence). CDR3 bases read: TGTGCCAGCAGCCCTATAGCGGGAAGCTCCTACAATGAG. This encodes CASSPIAGSSYNE. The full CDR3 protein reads CASSPIAGSSYNEQFF.

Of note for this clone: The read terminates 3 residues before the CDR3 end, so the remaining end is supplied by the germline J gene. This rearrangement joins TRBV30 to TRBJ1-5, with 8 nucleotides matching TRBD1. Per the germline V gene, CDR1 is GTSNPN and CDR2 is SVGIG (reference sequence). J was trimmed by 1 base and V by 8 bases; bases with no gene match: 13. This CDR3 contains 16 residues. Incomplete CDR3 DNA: TGTGCCAATGCCAGGACAGGGCGGGTAAGCAATCAGCCC. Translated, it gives CANARTGRVSNQP. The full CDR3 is CANARTGRVSNQPQHF.

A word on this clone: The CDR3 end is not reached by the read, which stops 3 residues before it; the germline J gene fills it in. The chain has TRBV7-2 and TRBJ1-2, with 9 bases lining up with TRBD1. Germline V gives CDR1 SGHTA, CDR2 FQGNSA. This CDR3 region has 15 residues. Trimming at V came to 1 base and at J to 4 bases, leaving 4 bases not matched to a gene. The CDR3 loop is CASSLGGTGSYGYTF. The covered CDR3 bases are TGTGCCAGCAGCTTAGGTGGGACAGGGAGCTATGGC.

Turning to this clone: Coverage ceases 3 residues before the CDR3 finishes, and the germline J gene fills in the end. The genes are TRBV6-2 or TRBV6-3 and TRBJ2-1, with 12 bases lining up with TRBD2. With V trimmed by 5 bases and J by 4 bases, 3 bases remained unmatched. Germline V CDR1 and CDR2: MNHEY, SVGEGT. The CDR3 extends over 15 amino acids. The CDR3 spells CASSPTSGGYNEQFF. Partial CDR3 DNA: TGTGCCAGCAGTCCGACTAGCGGGGGTTACAATGAG.

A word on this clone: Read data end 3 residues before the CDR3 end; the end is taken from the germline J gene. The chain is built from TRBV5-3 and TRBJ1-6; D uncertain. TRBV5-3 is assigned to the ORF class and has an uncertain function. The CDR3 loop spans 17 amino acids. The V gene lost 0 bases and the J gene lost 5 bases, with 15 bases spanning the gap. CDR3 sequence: CARSLGIPVRDNSPLHF. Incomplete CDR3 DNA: TGTGCCAGAAGCTTGGGTATCCCAGTGCGGGATAATTCACCC.

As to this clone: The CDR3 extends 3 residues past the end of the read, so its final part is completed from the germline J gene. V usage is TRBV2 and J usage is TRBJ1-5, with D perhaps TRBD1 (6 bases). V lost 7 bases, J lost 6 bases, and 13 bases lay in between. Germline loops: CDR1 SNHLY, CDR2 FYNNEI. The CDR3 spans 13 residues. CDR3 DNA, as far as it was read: TGTGCCAGCACAGGGGTTTTTAGTCAGCCC. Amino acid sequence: CASTGVFSQP. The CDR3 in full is CASTGVFSQPQHF.

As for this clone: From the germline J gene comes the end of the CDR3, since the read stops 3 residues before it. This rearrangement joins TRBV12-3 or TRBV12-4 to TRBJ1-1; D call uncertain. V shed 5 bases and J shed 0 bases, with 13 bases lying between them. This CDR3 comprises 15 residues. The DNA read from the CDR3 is TGTGCCAGCAGTCTCCGTACGGGGTTGAACACTGAA. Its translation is CASSLRTGLNTE. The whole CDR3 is CASSLRTGLNTEAFF.

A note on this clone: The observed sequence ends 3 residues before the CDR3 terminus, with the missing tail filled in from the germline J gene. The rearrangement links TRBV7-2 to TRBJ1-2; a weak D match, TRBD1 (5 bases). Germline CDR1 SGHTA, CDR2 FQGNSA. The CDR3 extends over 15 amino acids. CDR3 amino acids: CASSNSGTRARDYTF. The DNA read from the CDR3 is TGTGCCAGCAGCAATTCCGGGACTAGGGCAAGAGAC.

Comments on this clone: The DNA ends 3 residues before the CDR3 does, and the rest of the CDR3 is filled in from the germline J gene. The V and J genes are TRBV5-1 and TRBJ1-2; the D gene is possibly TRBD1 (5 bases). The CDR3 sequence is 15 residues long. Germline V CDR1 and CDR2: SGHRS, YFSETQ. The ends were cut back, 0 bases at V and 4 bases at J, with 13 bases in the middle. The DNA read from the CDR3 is TGCGCCAGCAGCTTGGAGGGGAAAGCTAGCTATGGC. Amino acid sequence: CASSLEGKASYG. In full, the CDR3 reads CASSLEGKASYGYTF. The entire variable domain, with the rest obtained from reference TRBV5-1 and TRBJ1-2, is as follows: KAGVTQTPRYLIKTRGQQVTLSCSPISGHRSVSWYQQTPGQGLQFLFEYFSETQRNKGNFPGRFSGRQFSNSRSEMNVSTLELGDSALYLCASSLEGKASYGYTFGSGTRLTVV.

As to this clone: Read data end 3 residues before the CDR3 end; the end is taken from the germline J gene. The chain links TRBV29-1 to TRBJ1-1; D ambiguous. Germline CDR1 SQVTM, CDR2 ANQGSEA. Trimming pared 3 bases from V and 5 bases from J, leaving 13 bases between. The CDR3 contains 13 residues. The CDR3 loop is CSVDPREGTEAFF. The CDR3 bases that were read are TGCAGCGTTGACCCCCGAGAAGGTACTGAA. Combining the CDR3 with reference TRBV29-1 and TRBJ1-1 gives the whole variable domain SAVISQKPSRDICQRGTSLTIQCQVDSQVTMMFWYRQQPGQSLTLIATANQGSEATYESGFVIDKFPISRPNLTFSTLTVSNMSPEDSSIYLCSVDPREGTEAFFGQGTRLTVV.

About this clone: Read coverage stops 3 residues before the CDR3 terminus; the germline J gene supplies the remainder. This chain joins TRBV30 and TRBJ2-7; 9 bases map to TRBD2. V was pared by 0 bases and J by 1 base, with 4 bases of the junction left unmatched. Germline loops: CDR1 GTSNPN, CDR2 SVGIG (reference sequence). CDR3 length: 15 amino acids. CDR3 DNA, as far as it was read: TGTGCCTGGAGTGTACCTAGCGGGGTTTCCTACGAG. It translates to CAWSVPSGVSYE. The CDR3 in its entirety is CAWSVPSGVSYEQYF.

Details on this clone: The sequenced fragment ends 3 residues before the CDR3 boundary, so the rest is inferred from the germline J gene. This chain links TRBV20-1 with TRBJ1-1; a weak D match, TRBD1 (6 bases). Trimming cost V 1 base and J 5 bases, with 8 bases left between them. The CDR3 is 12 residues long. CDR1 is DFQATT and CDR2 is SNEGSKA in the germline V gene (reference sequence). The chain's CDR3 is CSARAGVTEAFF. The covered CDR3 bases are TGCAGTGCTAGAGCAGGGGTGACTGAA.

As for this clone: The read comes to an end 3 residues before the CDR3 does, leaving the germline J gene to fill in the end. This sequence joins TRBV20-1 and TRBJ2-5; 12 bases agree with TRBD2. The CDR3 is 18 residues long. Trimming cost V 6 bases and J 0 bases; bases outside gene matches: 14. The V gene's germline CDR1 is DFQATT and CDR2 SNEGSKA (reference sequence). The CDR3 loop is CSASSEGRTSGNQETQYF. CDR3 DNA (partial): TGCAGTGCCTCATCTGAGGGGAGGACTAGCGGGAACCAAGAGACC.